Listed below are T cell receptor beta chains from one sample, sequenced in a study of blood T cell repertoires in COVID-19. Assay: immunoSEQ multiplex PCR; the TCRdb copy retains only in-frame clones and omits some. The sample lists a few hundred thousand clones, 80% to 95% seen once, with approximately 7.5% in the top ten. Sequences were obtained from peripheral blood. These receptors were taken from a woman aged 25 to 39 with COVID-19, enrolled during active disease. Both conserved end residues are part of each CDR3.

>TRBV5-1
CASSLVAGGTYEQYF
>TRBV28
CASLKGQGAGQPQHF
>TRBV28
CASSLAAYGYTF
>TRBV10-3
CAIKGVGRGNTIYF
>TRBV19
CATSGGLNEAFF
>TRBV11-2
CASSAAGGATETQYF
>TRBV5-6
CASSPTPGLTYSYEQYF
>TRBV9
CASSDGTTGNTIYF
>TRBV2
CATTFRDRVYEQYF
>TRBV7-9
CASSPWTGGRKMNTEAFF
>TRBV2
CASKPGTGNVQAFF
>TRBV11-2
CASSLRGELFF
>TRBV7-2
CASSFGGGRNSPLHF
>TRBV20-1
CSAIDRVNEKLFF
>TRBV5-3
CARSLLDRVVADTQYF
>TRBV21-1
CASSKDWGEFDEQYF
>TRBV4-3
CASSQDLERSSYNEQFF
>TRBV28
CASSLRLLAGAVYEQYF
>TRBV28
CASSLFGGRTGELFF
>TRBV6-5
CASSTTGHGELFF
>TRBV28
CASSLPGSHQPQHF
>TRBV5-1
CASSSGQTLYEQYF
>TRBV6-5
CASSQGGTEAFF
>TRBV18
CASSPLRPESGELFF
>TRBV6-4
CASSPGGGRFYGYTF
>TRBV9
CASSLISDRESDNEQFF
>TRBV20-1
CSASQRVPTYEQFF
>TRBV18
CASSPPADTYEQYF
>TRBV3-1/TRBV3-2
CASSQDLGGGTGGTDTQYF
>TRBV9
CASSVEVDRNEQYF
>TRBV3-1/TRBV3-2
CASSYRTGGYEQYF
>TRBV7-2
CASSLPGSGNTIYF
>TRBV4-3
CASSQREPDTQYF
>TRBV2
CASVGGYNEQFF
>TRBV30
CAWSVKTGRGEKLFF
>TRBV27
CASSLLGGMSEQFF
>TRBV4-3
CASSDGQGGSYNEQFF
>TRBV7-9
CASSLGQEQFF
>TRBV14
CASSQGPRGTEAFF
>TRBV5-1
CASTPSSGSQSTQYF
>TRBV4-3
CASSLTPGELFF
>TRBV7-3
CASSLYLKNRGDYGYTF
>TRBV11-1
CASSPRTYNTEAFF